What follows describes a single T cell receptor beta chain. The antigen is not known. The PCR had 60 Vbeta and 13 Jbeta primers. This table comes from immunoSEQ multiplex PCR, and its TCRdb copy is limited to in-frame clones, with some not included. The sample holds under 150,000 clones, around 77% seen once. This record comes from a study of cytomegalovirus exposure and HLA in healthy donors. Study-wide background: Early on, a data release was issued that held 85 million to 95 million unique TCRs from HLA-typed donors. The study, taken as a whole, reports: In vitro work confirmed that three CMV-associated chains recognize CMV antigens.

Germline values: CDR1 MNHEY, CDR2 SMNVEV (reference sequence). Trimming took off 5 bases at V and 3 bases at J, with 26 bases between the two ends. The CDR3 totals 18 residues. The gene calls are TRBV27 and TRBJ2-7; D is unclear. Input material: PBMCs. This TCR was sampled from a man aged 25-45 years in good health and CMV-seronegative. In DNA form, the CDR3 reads TGTGCCAGCAGTCCCCCGGAAGGTAGAATTCCCTACTACTACGAGCAGTACTTC. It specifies CASSPPEGRIPYYYEQYF.